The clone carrying this T cell receptor beta chain has only a few counts. Per the germline V gene, CDR1 is SGHRS and CDR2 is YFSETQ. CDR3 length: 14 residues. Trimming took 4 bases from V and 3 from J; bases not matched to a gene: 5. This sample stems from a study of blood T cell repertoires in COVID-19. Background on the study: The United States, Italy and Spain were the sources of the acute and convalescent COVID-19 samples.

Sequencing was performed with immunoSEQ multiplex PCR; in TCRdb, only in-frame clones are kept and a portion is missing. Of about 190,000 clones listed, around three quarters were seen once; the top ten hold 15% to 20%. The sequenced material came from peripheral blood. The receptor's source is a man between 60 and 75 years old with active or convalescent COVID-19. This rearrangement joins TRBV5-1 to TRBJ2-7; 9 positions match TRBD2. Here the CDR3 reads CASSETTSGYEQYF. DNA of the CDR3: TGCGCCAGCAGCGAGACGACTAGCGGCTACGAGCAGTACTTC.